This T cell receptor beta chain was recovered during a study of T cell repertoires in cytomegalovirus infection. Across the study: Indicated by public TCR beta signatures were CMV infection and matching HLA type.

General study points: Summed frequency of public TCR beta families distinguished CMV carriers with the relevant HLA. Clonotype analysis showed dominance of the ex vivo response by HLA-C-restricted CMV-specific TCR beta clonotypes.

One entry per CDR3 protein results from TCRdb running MiXCR on the reads. The data show nearly 700,000 distinct CDR3 sequences, approximately 33% seen once. CDR1 LGHNT and CDR2 FRNRAP come from the germline V gene. The CDR3 is made up of 14 amino acids. The V and J ends lost 1 base and 9 bases respectively, with 13 bases between them. This clonotype was recorded a few times. The antigen is undetermined. This TCR derives from a human donor in good health (CMV status not recorded). Some clones in this sample may be carry-over from other donors' samples. The source was cultured PBMCs, collected from culture after CMV antigen stimulation. This chain joins TRBV12-5 and TRBJ2-1; no reliable D call. The CDR3 bases are TGTGCTAGTGGTTTGGGGACCTTCTTGGTTGAGCAGTTCTTC. Encoded protein: CASGLGTFLVEQFF.